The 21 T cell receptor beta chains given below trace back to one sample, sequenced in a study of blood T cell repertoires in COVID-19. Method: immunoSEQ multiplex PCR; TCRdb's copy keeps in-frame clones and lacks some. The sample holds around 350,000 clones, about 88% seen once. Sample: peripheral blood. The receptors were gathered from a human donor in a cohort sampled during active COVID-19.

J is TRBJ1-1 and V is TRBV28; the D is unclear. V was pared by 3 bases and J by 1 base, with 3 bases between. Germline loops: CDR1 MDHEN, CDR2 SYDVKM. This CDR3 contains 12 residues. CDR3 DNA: TGTGCCAGCAGTTTTCAGAACACTGAAGCTTTCTTT. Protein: CASSFQNTEAFF.

The chain's CDR3 is CASSYAAVRNQPQHF. CDR3 bases: TGTGCCAGCAGTTACGCGGCAGTACGCAATCAGCCCCAGCATTTT. The chain joins TRBV6-6 to TRBJ1-5; no reliable D call. Trimming removed 2 bases at V and 2 bases at J, with 10 bases between. The CDR3 has 15 amino acids. Looked up from germline, CDR1 is MNHNY and CDR2 is SVGAGI (reference sequence).

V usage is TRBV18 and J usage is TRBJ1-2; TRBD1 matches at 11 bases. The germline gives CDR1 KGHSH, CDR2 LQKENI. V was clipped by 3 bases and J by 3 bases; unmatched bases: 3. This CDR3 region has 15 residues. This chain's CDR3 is CASSPAGQGDYGYTF. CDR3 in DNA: TGTGCCAGCTCACCGGCGGGACAGGGGGACTATGGCTACACCTTC.

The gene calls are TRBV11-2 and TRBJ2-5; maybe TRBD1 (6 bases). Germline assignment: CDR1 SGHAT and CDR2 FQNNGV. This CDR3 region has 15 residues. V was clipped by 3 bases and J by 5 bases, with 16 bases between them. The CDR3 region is CASSFTGIGSETQYF. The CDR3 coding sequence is TGTGCCAGCAGCTTCACAGGGATCGGCTCGGAGACCCAGTACTTC.

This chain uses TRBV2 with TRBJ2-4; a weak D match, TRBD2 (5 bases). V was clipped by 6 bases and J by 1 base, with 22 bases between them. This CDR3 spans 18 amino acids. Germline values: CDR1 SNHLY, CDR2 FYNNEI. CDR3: CASRDATRLRGAKNIQYF. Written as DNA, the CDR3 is TGTGCCAGCAGAGACGCAACCAGACTAAGAGGGGCCAAAAACATTCAGTACTTC.

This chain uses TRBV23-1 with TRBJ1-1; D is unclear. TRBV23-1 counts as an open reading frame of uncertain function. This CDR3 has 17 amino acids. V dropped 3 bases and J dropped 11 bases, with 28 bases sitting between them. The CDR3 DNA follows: TGCGCCAGCAGTCACAAGGCTACGAGAAAGCCCCGGGATGGGGCTTTCTTT. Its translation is CASSHKATRKPRDGAFF.

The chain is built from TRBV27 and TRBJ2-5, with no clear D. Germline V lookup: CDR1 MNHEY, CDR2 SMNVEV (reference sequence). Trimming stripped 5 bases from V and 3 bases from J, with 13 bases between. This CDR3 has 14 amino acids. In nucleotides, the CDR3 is TGTGCCAGCAGTCCTCTAGACGGTAAAGAGACCCAGTACTTC. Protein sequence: CASSPLDGKETQYF.

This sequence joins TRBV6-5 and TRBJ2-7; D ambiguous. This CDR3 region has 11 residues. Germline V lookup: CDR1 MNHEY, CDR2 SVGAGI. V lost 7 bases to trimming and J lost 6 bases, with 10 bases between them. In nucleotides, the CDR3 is TGTGCCAGCACCTTAGCCCTCGAGCAGTACTTC. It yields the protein CASTLALEQYF.

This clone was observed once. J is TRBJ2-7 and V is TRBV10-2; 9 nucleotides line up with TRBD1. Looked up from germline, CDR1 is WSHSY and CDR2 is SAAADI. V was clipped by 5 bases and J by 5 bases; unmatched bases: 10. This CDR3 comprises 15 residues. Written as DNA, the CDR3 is TGCGCCAGCAGTCACCGGGACAGGGCTCCCAACGAGCAGTACTTC. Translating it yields CASSHRDRAPNEQYF.

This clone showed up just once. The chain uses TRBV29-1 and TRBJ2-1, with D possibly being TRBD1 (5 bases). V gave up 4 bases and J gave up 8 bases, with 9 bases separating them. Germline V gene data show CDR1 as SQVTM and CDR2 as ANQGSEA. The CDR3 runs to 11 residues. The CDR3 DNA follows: TGCAGCGTTGTGGGGCAGTATGAGCAGTTCTTC. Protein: CSVVGQYEQFF.

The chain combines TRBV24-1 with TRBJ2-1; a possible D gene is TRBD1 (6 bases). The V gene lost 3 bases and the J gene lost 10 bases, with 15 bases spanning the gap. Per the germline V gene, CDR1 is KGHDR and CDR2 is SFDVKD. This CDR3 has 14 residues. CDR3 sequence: CATSDLGRGDEQFF. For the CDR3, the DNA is TGTGCCACCAGTGATCTGGGCAGGGGCGACGAGCAGTTCTTC.

CDR3 DNA sequence: TGTGCCAGCAGCCAGCAGGGGTTGTATAATTCACCCCTCCACTTT. Translated, it gives CASSQQGLYNSPLHF. This chain uses TRBV3-1 (or the pseudogene TRBV3-2) with TRBJ1-6; possibly TRBD1 for D (6 bases). The CDR3 sequence is 15 residues long. Between the trimmed V and J ends, which lost 3 bases and 4 bases, there was a span of 10 bases. Germline V lookup: CDR1 LGHDT, CDR2 YNNKEL (reference sequence).

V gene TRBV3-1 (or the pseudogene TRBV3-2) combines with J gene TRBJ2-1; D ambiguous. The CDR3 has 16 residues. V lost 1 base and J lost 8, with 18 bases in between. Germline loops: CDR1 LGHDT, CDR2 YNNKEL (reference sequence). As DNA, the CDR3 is TGTGCCAGCAGCCAAGGAGAATCGGCAAGTGGAGATGAGCAGTTCTTC. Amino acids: CASSQGESASGDEQFF.

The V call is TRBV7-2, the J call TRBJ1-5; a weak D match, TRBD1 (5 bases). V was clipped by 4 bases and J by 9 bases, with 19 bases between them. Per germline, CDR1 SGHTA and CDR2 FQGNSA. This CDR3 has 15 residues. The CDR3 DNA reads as TGTGCCAGCAGCTCAAATACGGGGGTGGAGTGGCCCCAGCATTTT. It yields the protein CASSSNTGVEWPQHF. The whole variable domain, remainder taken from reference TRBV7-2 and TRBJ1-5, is GAGVSQSPSNKVTEKGKDVELRCDPISGHTALYWYRQSLGQGLEFLIYFQGNSAPDKSGLPSDRFSAERTGGSVSTLTIQRTQQEDSAVYLCASSSNTGVEWPQHFGDGTRLSIL.

CDR3: CASSGGAYSYNEQFF. In DNA, the CDR3 is TGTGCCAGCAGCGGGGGGGCCTACTCCTACAATGAGCAGTTCTTC. The chain links TRBV6-5 to TRBJ2-1, with 8 bases aligning to TRBD2. The CDR3 has 15 amino acids. V shed 6 bases, J shed 0 bases, and the junction held 4 bases outside the gene matches. Germline CDR1 and CDR2: MNHEY and SVGAGI.

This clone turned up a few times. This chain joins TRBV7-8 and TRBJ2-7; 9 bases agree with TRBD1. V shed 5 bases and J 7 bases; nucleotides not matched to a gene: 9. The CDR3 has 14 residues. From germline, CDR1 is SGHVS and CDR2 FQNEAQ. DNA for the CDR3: TGTGCCAGCAGCCTAGGACAGGGGATAGGAGAGCAGTACTTC. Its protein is CASSLGQGIGEQYF.

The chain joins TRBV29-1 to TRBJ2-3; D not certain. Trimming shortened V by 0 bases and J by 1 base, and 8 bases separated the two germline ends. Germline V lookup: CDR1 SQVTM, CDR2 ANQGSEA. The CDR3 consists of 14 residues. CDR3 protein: CSVEDRRGTDTQYF. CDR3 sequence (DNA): TGCAGCGTTGAAGATAGACGGGGCACAGATACGCAGTATTTT.

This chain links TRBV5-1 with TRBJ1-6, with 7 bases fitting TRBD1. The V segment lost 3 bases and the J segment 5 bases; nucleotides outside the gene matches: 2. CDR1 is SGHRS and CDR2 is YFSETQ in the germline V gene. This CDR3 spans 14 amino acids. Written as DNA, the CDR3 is TGCGCCAGCAGCTCGGGACAGAATAATTCACCCCTCCACTTT. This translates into CASSSGQNNSPLHF.

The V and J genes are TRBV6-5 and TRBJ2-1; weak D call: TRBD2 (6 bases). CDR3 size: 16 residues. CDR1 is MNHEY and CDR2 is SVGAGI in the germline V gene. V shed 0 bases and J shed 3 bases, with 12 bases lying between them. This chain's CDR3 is CASSYSGIADYNEQFF. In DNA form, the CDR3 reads TGTGCCAGCAGTTACTCGGGAATAGCGGACTACAATGAGCAGTTCTTC.

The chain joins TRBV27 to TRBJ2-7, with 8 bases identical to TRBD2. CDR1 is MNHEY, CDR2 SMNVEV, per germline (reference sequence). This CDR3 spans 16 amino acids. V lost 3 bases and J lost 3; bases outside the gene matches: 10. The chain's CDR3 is CASSLSGTRGGYEQYF. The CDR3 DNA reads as TGTGCCAGCAGTTTGTCCGGGACTAGAGGGGGCTACGAGCAGTACTTC.

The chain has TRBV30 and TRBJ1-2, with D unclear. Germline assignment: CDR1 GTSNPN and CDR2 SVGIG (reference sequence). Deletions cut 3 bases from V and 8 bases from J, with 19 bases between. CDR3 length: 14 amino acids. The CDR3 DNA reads TGTGCCTGGAGCAGGACGGGGTCCCGGAGGGGCTACACCTTC. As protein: CAWSRTGSRRGYTF. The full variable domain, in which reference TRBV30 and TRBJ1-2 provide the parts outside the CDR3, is SQTIHQWPATLVQPVGSPLSLECTVEGTSNPNLYWYRQAAGRGLQLLFYSVGIGQISSEVPQNLSASRPQDRQFILSSKKLLLSDSGFYLCAWSRTGSRRGYTFGSGTRLTVV.